Listed here are 21 T cell receptor beta chains from one sample, sequenced in a study of molecular identifiers for immune sequencing clone quantification. In TCRdb, the PCR reads were re-called with MiXCR into one record per CDR3 protein. The sample lists about 320,000 distinct CDR3 sequences, 20% to 25% seen once, with 0.75% to 0.85% in the top ten. Material: naive CD8+ T cells from blood, with Jurkat cell RNA spiked in. Subset described: FACS-sorted CD8+CD4-CCR7+CD45RA+ naive T cells. The receptor source for this set is a human donor in good health. Some libraries in this study had Jurkat cell RNA spiked in.

Remarks on this clonotype: This sequence may be a read error, since a much larger clone differs from it by one base. The chain is built from TRBV28 and TRBJ2-5; D possibly matches TRBD1 or TRBD2 (7 bases each). The germline V gene has CDR1 MDHEN and CDR2 SYDVKM. Trimming cost V 6 bases and J 4 bases, with 18 bases left between them. CDR3 size: 15 residues. CDR3: CASRPQGGPRETQYF. In DNA, the CDR3 is TGTGCCAGCAGACCCCAGGGGGGGCCTCGAGAGACCCAGTACTTC.

This clonotype appeared many times. The chain is built from TRBV6-2 or TRBV6-3 and TRBJ2-2; no definite D call. Germline lookup yields CDR1 MNHEY and CDR2 SVGEGT. Trimming removed 7 bases at V and 4 bases at J, with 16 bases between. The CDR3 consists of 15 residues. As DNA, the CDR3 is TGTGCCAGCAATTCTGTCGTAGCATTCACCGGGGAGCTGTTTTTT. This codes for CASNSVVAFTGELFF.

This clonotype was observed a handful of times. The chain is built from TRBV27 and TRBJ2-3; weak D call: TRBD1 (5 bases). Germline-derived CDR1 and CDR2 are MNHEY and SMNVEV (reference sequence). The CDR3 extends over 12 amino acids. With 3 bases removed from V and 7 bases from J, the gap between germline ends came to 8 bases. CDR3 DNA sequence: TGTGCCAGCAGTTTCCAGGGAAATACGCAGTATTTT. It translates to CASSFQGNTQYF.

V and J are TRBV27 and TRBJ2-7, with TRBD1 as a possible D gene (6 bases). The last part of the DNA fits TRBJ2-1 better; the J call may be wrong. Germline loops: CDR1 MNHEY, CDR2 SMNVEV (reference sequence). The CDR3 is 12 residues long. CDR3 protein: CASSSDSYEQFF. In nucleotides, the CDR3 is TGTGCCAGCAGTTCGGACAGCTACGAGCAGTTCTTC.

The V and J genes are TRBV12-3 or TRBV12-4 and TRBJ1-1, with 9 bases aligning to TRBD1. The length of the CDR3 is 17 residues. J lost 4 bases, V lost 6 bases, and 15 bases had no gene match. The CDR3 region is CASRWTGDLSFGTEAFF. DNA for the CDR3: TGTGCCAGCAGGTGGACAGGGGATCTCTCGTTTGGCACTGAAGCTTTCTTT.

To note about this clonotype: This clone may be a read error of a much larger clone one base away. CDR3 DNA: TGCGCCAGCAGCCAGGGACAGGGTAGCAATTCACCCCTCCACTTT. Translating gives CASSQGQGSNSPLHF. V and J are TRBV4-1 and TRBJ1-6, with 9 bases lining up with TRBD1. V lost 3 bases and J lost 7; bases outside the gene matches: 4. This CDR3 is 15 amino acids long. Germline loops: CDR1 MGHRA, CDR2 YSYEKL.

With respect to this clonotype: Here the CDR3 omits its conserved ending phenylalanine or tryptophan, so a read error is the likely source. The rearrangement uses TRBV7-8 and TRBJ2-4; the match to TRBD1 covers 8 bases. The CDR3 spans 19 residues. V trimming: 1 base; J trimming: 0 bases; junction bases outside the gene matches: 11. Looked up from germline, CDR1 is SGHVS and CDR2 is FQNEAQ. As DNA, the CDR3 is TGTGCCAGCAGCTTAGGGCCCCCGACAGGGGATCTAGCCAAAAACATTCAGTACTCC. This encodes CASSLGPPTGDLAKNIQYS.

This clonotype has more than one count but fewer than ten. V is TRBV5-5 and J is TRBJ2-5; no reliable D call. Germline V gene lookup returns CDR1 SGHKS and CDR2 YYEKEE (reference sequence). This CDR3 comprises 16 residues. V lost 3 bases and J 7 bases, leaving 22 bases between the germline ends. CDR3 coding DNA: TGTGCCAGCAGCTCGACTTCGGTGCCAAACAAAGTGACCCAGTACTTC. Translating it yields CASSSTSVPNKVTQYF.

This clonotype showed up many times. The chain has TRBV29-1 and TRBJ2-1; D may be TRBD1 (5 bases). Per the germline V gene, CDR1 is SQVTM and CDR2 is ANQGSEA. V was pared by 8 bases and J by 2 bases, with 16 bases between. The CDR3 sequence is 14 residues long. CDR3 nucleotides: TGCAGCCTGGCGGCTGGGGCCCCCTACAATGAGCAGTTCTTC. This gives the protein CSLAAGAPYNEQFF.

This clonotype has at least ten counts. The chain is built from TRBV7-9 and TRBJ1-5; D is possibly TRBD1 (6 bases). The CDR3 sequence is 17 residues long. V lost 1 base to trimming and J lost 0 bases, with 13 bases between them. Germline CDR1 SEHNR, CDR2 FQNEAQ (reference sequence). The CDR3 region has the DNA TGTGCCAGCAGCTTAGGAAGCACAGGGTATAGCAATCAGCCCCAGCATTTT. Translating gives CASSLGSTGYSNQPQHF.

The gene calls are TRBV5-6 and TRBJ2-3, with D perhaps TRBD2 (5 bases). The CDR3 is made up of 14 amino acids. V lost 1 base to trimming and J lost 2 bases, with 8 bases between them. Germline loops: CDR1 SGHDT, CDR2 YYEEEE. CDR3 sequence: CASSLWGVTDTQYF. The CDR3 DNA sequence: TGTGCCAGCAGCTTGTGGGGAGTCACAGATACGCAGTATTTT.

This clonotype was seen ten or more times. The gene calls are TRBV25-1 and TRBJ2-5; the D gene is possibly TRBD1 (6 bases). Trimming pared 3 bases from V and 4 bases from J, leaving 27 bases between. Germline V gives CDR1 MGHDK, CDR2 SYGVNS. The CDR3 length is 19 residues. CDR3 protein: CASSDPTSNPAGAGETQYF. Here the CDR3 DNA reads TGTGCCAGCAGTGACCCAACCTCTAACCCGGCAGGGGCGGGAGAGACCCAGTACTTC.

At least ten counts were recorded for this clonotype. The J gene is TRBJ2-7, the V gene TRBV4-1; tentatively, D is TRBD1 (5 bases). Trimming shortened V by 0 bases and J by 0 bases, and 6 bases separated the two germline ends. CDR3 length equals 14 residues. Germline V gene lookup returns CDR1 MGHRA and CDR2 YSYEKL. The CDR3 nucleotides are TGCGCCAGCAGCCAAGATGACAGCTCCTACGAGCAGTACTTC. As protein: CASSQDDSSYEQYF.

On this clonotype itself: A much more abundant neighbour one base away suggests this may be a read error. Lacking the conserved final phenylalanine or tryptophan, this CDR3 likely reflects a read error. The J gene is TRBJ1-1, the V gene TRBV12-3 or TRBV12-4, with no clear D. The CDR3 sequence is 14 residues long. V shed 3 bases and J shed 1 base, with 9 bases lying between them. The CDR3 loop reads CASSFAVSNTEAFL. The CDR3 nucleotides are TGTGCCAGCAGTTTTGCAGTGTCGAACACTGAAGCTTTCCTT.

The chain employs TRBV20-1 and TRBJ2-1; 9 nucleotides align to TRBD2. V dropped 0 bases and J dropped 9; count of bases not matched to a gene: 12. This CDR3 has 16 amino acids. Germline loops: CDR1 DFQATT, CDR2 SNEGSKA (reference sequence). The CDR3 is CSARDSRVAGVGEQFF. CDR3 DNA sequence: TGCAGTGCTAGAGATAGCAGGGTAGCGGGGGTCGGTGAGCAGTTCTTC.

This clonotype was found many times. The genes are TRBV7-3 and TRBJ2-1, with 7 bases lining up with TRBD2. This CDR3 spans 15 amino acids. V lost 4 bases, J lost 6 bases, and 9 bases stayed unmatched. The germline gives CDR1 SGHTA, CDR2 FQGTGA. The CDR3 sequence is CASSYSGTTFNEQFF. Written as DNA, the CDR3 is TGTGCCAGCAGCTACTCCGGGACTACCTTCAATGAGCAGTTCTTC. The full variable domain, in which reference TRBV7-3 and TRBJ2-1 provide the parts outside the CDR3, is GAGVSQTPSNKVTEKGKYVELRCDPISGHTALYWYRQSLGQGPEFLIYFQGTGAADDSGLPNDRFFAVRPEGSVSTLKIQRTERGDSAVYLCASSYSGTTFNEQFFGPGTRLTVL.

As regards this clonotype: A much larger clone differs by one base, so this may be a read error. V gene TRBV12-3 or TRBV12-4 combines with J gene TRBJ2-5; D is unclear. This CDR3 has 16 residues. V was shortened by 5 bases and J by 0 bases, with 16 bases between the two germline ends. The CDR3 loop reads CASSPSGVLHQETQYF. The CDR3 DNA sequence: TGTGCCAGCAGTCCTAGTGGGGTATTGCACCAAGAGACCCAGTACTTC.

The sample holds many counts of this clonotype. This chain connects TRBV2 to TRBJ2-3; 8 bases fit TRBD2. This CDR3 has 14 amino acids. The V gene's germline CDR1 is SNHLY and CDR2 FYNNEI. J was trimmed by 5 bases and V by 4 bases; bases with no gene match: 5. CDR3 protein: CASSVGSGRDTQYF. The CDR3 DNA sequence: TGTGCCAGCAGTGTCGGAAGCGGGAGAGATACGCAGTATTTT.

This clonotype was counted at least ten times. This CDR3 is CASSLELGYEQYF. The CDR3 DNA sequence: TGCGCCAGCAGCTTGGAGTTGGGCTACGAGCAGTACTTC. The chain links TRBV5-1 to TRBJ2-7; D gene unclear. Germline values: CDR1 SGHRS, CDR2 YFSETQ. The CDR3 has 13 residues. With 0 bases removed from V and 3 bases from J, the gap between germline ends came to 7 bases.

Many counts were recorded for this clonotype. This sequence joins TRBV27 and TRBJ2-5, with TRBD1 matching 9 bases. The CDR3 totals 16 residues. Germline CDR1 and CDR2: MNHEY and SMNVEV (reference sequence). Trimming took 4 bases from V and 4 from J; bases not matched to a gene: 10. The DNA for the CDR3 is TGTGCCAGCAGTTATCGAAATACAGGGGGCAGAGAGACCCAGTACTTC. Protein product: CASSYRNTGGRETQYF.

This clonotype was recorded at least ten times. CDR3 in DNA: TGTGCCAGCAGTTTCCCCACGGGGGGGGCCCGCACAGATACGCAGTATTTT. Amino acid sequence: CASSFPTGGARTDTQYF. The genes are TRBV12-3 or TRBV12-4 and TRBJ2-3; 8 bases fit TRBD2. Trimming removed 3 bases from V and 1 base from J; junction bases left unmatched: 9. The CDR3 has 17 residues.